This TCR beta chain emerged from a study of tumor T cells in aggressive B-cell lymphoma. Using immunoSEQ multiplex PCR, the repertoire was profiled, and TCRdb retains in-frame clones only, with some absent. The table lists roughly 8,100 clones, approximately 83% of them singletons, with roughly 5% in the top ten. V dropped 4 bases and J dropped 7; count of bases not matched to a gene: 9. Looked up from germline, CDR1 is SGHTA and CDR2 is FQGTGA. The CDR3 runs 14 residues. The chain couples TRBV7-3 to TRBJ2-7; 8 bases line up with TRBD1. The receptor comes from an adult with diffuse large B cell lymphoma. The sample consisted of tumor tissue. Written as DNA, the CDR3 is TGTGCCAGCAGCTCCGGACAGGGCTCCGGAGAGCAGTACTTC. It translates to CASSSGQGSGEQYF. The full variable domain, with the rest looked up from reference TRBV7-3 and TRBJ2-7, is GAGVSQTPSNKVTEKGKYVELRCDPISGHTALYWYRQSLGQGPEFLIYFQGTGAADDSGLPNDRFFAVRPEGSVSTLKIQRTERGDSAVYLCASSSGQGSGEQYFGPGTRLTVT.